This TCR beta chain was found in a study of blood T cell repertoires in COVID-19. Study information: Whether acute or convalescent, the COVID-19 samples came from the United States, Italy and Spain.

Study processing details: Estimation of nucleated cell counts was performed using reference gene primer amplification. Sequenced by immunoSEQ multiplex PCR; TCRdb stores in-frame clones only, minus some. V and J calls and clone size follow that table, whereas D and trimming were derived from the DNA. The sample yields about 190,000 clones, around 80% seen once. The CDR3 has 16 amino acids. Unmatched junction bases numbered 5, after V lost 5 bases and J lost 0 bases. From germline, CDR1 is SGHVS and CDR2 FQNEAQ. The sequence was collected from a man aged 50 or older who had recovered from COVID-19. Sequencing was carried out using peripheral blood. The chain couples TRBV7-8 to TRBJ2-3; 10 nucleotides align to TRBD1. DNA for the CDR3: TGTGCCAGCAGCCAACCGGGACAGGGGAGCACAGATACGCAGTATTTT. This codes for CASSQPGQGSTDTQYF.